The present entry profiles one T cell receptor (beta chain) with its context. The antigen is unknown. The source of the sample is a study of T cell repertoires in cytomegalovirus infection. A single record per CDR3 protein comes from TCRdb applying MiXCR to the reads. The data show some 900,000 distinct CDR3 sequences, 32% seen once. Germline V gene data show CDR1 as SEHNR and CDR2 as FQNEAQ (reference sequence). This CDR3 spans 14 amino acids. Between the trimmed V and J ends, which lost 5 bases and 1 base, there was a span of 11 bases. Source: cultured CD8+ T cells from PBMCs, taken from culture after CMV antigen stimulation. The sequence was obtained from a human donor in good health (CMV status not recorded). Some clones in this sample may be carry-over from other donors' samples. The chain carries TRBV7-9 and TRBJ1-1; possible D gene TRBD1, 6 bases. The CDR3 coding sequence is TGTGCCAGCAGCGGGCAGACAGGGAACACTGAAGCTTTCTTT. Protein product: CASSGQTGNTEAFF. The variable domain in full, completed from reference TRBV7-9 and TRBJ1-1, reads DTGVSQNPRHKITKRGQNVTFRCDPISEHNRLYWYRQTLGQGPEFLTYFQNEAQLEKSRLLSDRFSAERPKGSFSTLEIQRTEQGDSAMYLCASSGQTGNTEAFFGQGTRLTVV.